Listed below are T cell receptor beta chains from one sample, sequenced in a study of cytomegalovirus exposure and HLA in healthy donors. This table comes from immunoSEQ multiplex PCR, and its TCRdb copy is limited to in-frame clones, with some not included. The table lists approximately 110,000 clones, 67% of them singletons, with about 8.3% in the top ten. Sequenced material: PBMCs. The receptors shown here come from a man younger than 35 in good health and CMV-seropositive. Both conserved end residues are part of each CDR3.

CDR3 protein	CDR3 length	V gene	J gene
CASSIQGSTDTQYF	14	TRBV19	TRBJ2-3
CASSAMEPPKETQYF	15	TRBV2	TRBJ2-5
CASSPSLGLIDNEQFF	16	TRBV5-1	TRBJ2-1
CSVVAGPGEQYF	12	TRBV29-1	TRBJ2-7
CATSRAAGRGNTIYF	15	TRBV15	TRBJ1-3
CASSSQQVNQPQHF	14	TRBV5-6	TRBJ1-5
CASSLVAGGETQYF	14	TRBV7-6	TRBJ2-5
CASSLRPGLAGETSSTDTQYF	21	TRBV5-1	TRBJ2-3
CASSSRSGYGYTF	13	TRBV5-8	TRBJ1-2
CASSLAGGGGYTF	13	TRBV5-4	TRBJ1-2
CASSRSGGRRADTQYF	16	TRBV19	TRBJ2-3
CASSETEGYTF	11	TRBV25-1	TRBJ1-2
CASSYVGGLYNEQFF	15	TRBV6-5	TRBJ2-1
CASGVGVWETQYF	13	TRBV27	TRBJ2-5
CASSETGTGNEQYF	14	TRBV6-1	TRBJ2-7
CATSRDNRWSSPLHF	15	TRBV15	TRBJ1-6
CASSATGTGDGYTF	14	TRBV6-1	TRBJ1-2
CASSQSAGDNEQFF	14	TRBV6-7	TRBJ2-1
CASGDGGTIGYTF	13	TRBV6-5	TRBJ1-2
CASSLTGGSRETQYF	15	TRBV7-3	TRBJ2-5
CASSPPRSPGTQYF	14	TRBV7-9	TRBJ2-3
CASRTGTTTGELFF	14	TRBV5-6	TRBJ2-2
CASSPDGYSPYGYTF	15	TRBV5-6	TRBJ1-2
CASSETGHLETQYF	14	TRBV2	TRBJ2-5
CASSLVGGGETQYF	14	TRBV5-6	TRBJ2-5
CASTTRRTDTQYF	13	TRBV2	TRBJ2-3
CASSPRTGEETQYF	14	TRBV5-4	TRBJ2-5
CASSLGDRTADTQYF	15	TRBV5-4	TRBJ2-3
CASSDWGRPGGEQFF	15	TRBV6-4	TRBJ2-1
CASSYTGAGNTIYF	14	TRBV27	TRBJ1-3
CASSFAGGQPQHF	13	TRBV5-5	TRBJ1-5
CASQVILGSPLHF	13	TRBV10-1	TRBJ1-6
CASSLGLQGEGEQFF	15	TRBV5-1	TRBJ2-1
CASSENPETDAGVNTIYF	18	TRBV6-1	TRBJ1-3
CASSLESGSYGYTF	14	TRBV11-2	TRBJ1-2
CASSLFGLEQYF	12	TRBV11-2	TRBJ2-7
CASSTGTSGYEQYF	14	TRBV4-1	TRBJ2-7
CASSQEQGTGQPQHF	15	TRBV4-2	TRBJ1-5
CSVGSGGITDTQYF	14	TRBV29-1	TRBJ2-3
CASSSRMTGELFF	13	TRBV11-3	TRBJ2-2
CASSPDRGANQPQHF	15	TRBV6-5	TRBJ1-5
CASEGRRINYGYTF	14	TRBV2	TRBJ1-2
CASSFSPGYNEQFF	14	TRBV7-7	TRBJ2-1
CASSPGGTSSYNSPLHF	17	TRBV5-1	TRBJ1-6
CASSIGDSLYQPQHF	15	TRBV19	TRBJ1-5
CASSESRGFTQYF	13	TRBV10-1	TRBJ2-3
CASSIDPSYGYTF	13	TRBV19	TRBJ1-2
CASSRGLAGGLILYNEQFF	19	TRBV5-6	TRBJ2-1
CASSSRTSGGFTDTQYF	17	TRBV7-9	TRBJ2-3
CASSRGAGSSGNTIYF	16	TRBV18	TRBJ1-3
CASVVGNYGYTF	12	TRBV5-4	TRBJ1-2
CASRPRTGGNYGYTF	15	TRBV6-5	TRBJ1-2
CASSSVSPQHF	11	TRBV28	TRBJ1-5
CASSESRGTGELFF	14	TRBV10-1	TRBJ2-2
CASSNTLAWESPNYGYTF	18	TRBV19	TRBJ1-2